These T cell receptor beta chains were read from a single sample in a study of blood T cells in healthy people across ages. A single record per CDR3 protein comes from TCRdb applying MiXCR to the 5' RACE reads. The sample yields over a million distinct CDR3 sequences, around two fifths seen once. Sequencing was carried out using blood. Receptors originate from a woman under 30 in good health. CDR3s include the opening cysteine and the closing phenylalanine or tryptophan. A D gene is named only where the DNA matches it firmly. For some rows the clone size is stated as once, few or many, or as a class when expanded; others skip it.

TRBV14	NA	TRBJ1-1	NA	CASSQVGVWTEAFF	TGTGCCAGCAGCCAGGTGGGGGTGTGGACTGAAGCTTTCTTT
TRBV7-2	NA	TRBJ1-1	NA	CASSTRVNTEAFF	TGTGCCAGCAGCACCAGGGTGAACACTGAAGCTTTCTTT
TRBV15	NA	TRBJ2-3	TRBD2	CATSKGLAGGPSTDTQYF	TGTGCCACCAGCAAGGGACTAGCGGGAGGGCCAAGCACAGATACGCAGTATTTT
TRBV4-1	few	TRBJ1-2	NA	CASSQGYPPQDGYTF	TGCGCCAGCAGCCAAGGCTATCCTCCTCAGGATGGCTACACCTTC
TRBV11-1	few	TRBJ2-1	TRBD2	CASSVLAGDFDEQFF	TGTGCCAGCAGCGTACTAGCGGGGGATTTCGATGAGCAGTTCTTC
TRBV12-3/TRBV12-4	NA	TRBJ2-3	TRBD2	CASSPRLAGGADTEYF	TGTGCCAGCAGTCCAAGACTAGCGGGGGGGGCGGATACGGAGTATTTT
TRBV6-1	NA	TRBJ2-2	NA	CASGPGGATGELFF	TGTGCCAGCGGCCCTGGGGGGGCCACCGGGGAGCTGTTTTTT
TRBV11-2	NA	TRBJ1-1	NA	CAGSPMVGSEAFF	TGTGCCGGGAGCCCGATGGTAGGGTCTGAAGCTTTCTTT
TRBV6-1	NA	TRBJ1-3	NA	CASKGPGNTIYF	TGTGCCAGCAAAGGGCCTGGAAACACCATATATTTT
TRBV15	once	TRBJ2-1	NA	CVTSKGYNEQFF	TGTGTCACCAGCAAGGGGTACAATGAGCAGTTCTTT
TRBV7-2	few	TRBJ2-1	NA	CASSQNPTYNEQFF	TGTGCCAGCAGCCAAAACCCCACCTACAATGAGCAGTTCTTC
TRBV20-1	NA	TRBJ2-7	NA	CSARSSTEYYEQYF	TGCAGTGCTAGAAGCTCGACCGAATACTACGAGCAGTACTTC
TRBV10-3	NA	TRBJ1-6	NA	CAIESDRNSPLHF	TGTGCCATCGAGTCGGATCGGAATTCACCCCTCCACTTT
TRBV20-1	NA	TRBJ2-5	TRBD1	CSVDPGQYQETQYF	TGCAGCGTCGACCCGGGACAGTACCAAGAGACCCAGTACTTC
TRBV20-1	NA	TRBJ2-7	TRBD1	CSARDGQGAGEQYF	TGCAGTGCTAGAGACGGTCAGGGGGCCGGGGAGCAGTACTTC
TRBV12-3/TRBV12-4	NA	TRBJ1-2	NA	CASSFSGTYGHTF	TGTGCCAGCAGTTTCTCGGGAACCTATGGCCACACCTTC
TRBV4-2	NA	TRBJ1-1	NA	CAGSQEQVITEAFF	TGTGCCGGCAGCCAAGAACAGGTGATCACTGAAGCTTTCTTT
TRBV11-2	NA	TRBJ1-1	NA	CASSLDGPGNTEAFF	TGTGCCAGCAGCTTAGATGGGCCCGGGAACACTGAAGCTTTCTTT
TRBV29-1	few	TRBJ1-2	NA	CSVEDGAGTYGYTF	TGCAGCGTTGAAGACGGCGCAGGGACCTATGGCTACACCTTC
TRBV5-5	NA	TRBJ2-3	TRBD2	CASSGGSGGDTQYF	TGTGCCAGCAGCGGGGGTAGCGGGGGAGATACGCAGTATTTT
TRBV20-1	NA	TRBJ1-6	NA	CSAPVQPTGGPDSPLHF	TGCAGTGCTCCGGTTCAGCCAACTGGGGGACCTGATTCACCCCTCCACTTT
TRBV24-1	few	TRBJ2-1	NA	CATSEGNGKQFF	TGTGCCACCAGTGAGGGGAACGGAAAACAGTTCTTC
TRBV7-3	NA	TRBJ2-1	NA	CASSPTTPNEQFF	TGTGCCAGCAGCCCCACAACCCCAAATGAGCAGTTCTTC
TRBV7-9	NA	TRBJ1-5	NA	CACSPSGAPNQPQHF	TGTGCCTGCAGCCCATCCGGGGCCCCTAATCAGCCCCAGCATTTT
TRBV2	NA	TRBJ1-2	NA	CASSEGGGVNYGYTF	TGTGCCAGCAGTGAAGGGGGGGGAGTTAACTATGGCTACACCTTC
TRBV3-1	few	TRBJ1-2	NA	CASSQDWAGAGYTF	TGTGCCAGCAGCCAAGATTGGGCAGGGGCTGGCTACACCTTC
TRBV7-9	NA	TRBJ2-3	TRBD1	CASSGPKQGFPTDTQYF	TGTGCCAGCAGCGGACCGAAACAGGGGTTTCCCACAGATACGCAGTATTTT
TRBV6-2/TRBV6-3	NA	TRBJ2-2	TRBD2	CASSNAGLAGPGELFF	TGTGCCAGCAGTAACGCGGGACTAGCGGGACCCGGGGAGCTGTTTTTT
TRBV4-2	NA	TRBJ2-3	TRBD2	CASSQDYSLAGNTQYF	TGTGCCAGCAGCCAAGATTACTCGCTAGCGGGAAATACGCAGTATTTT
TRBV19	NA	TRBJ2-1	NA	CASSATTGAPINEQFF	TGTGCCAGTAGTGCAACTACGGGGGCCCCTATCAATGAGCAGTTCTTC
TRBV5-1	NA	TRBJ1-2	NA	CASSLARTGFNYGYTF	TGCGCCAGCAGCTTGGCGAGGACGGGCTTCAACTATGGCTACACCTTC
TRBV28	few	TRBJ1-6	NA	CASSEGVSPLHF	TGTGCCAGCAGTGAAGGGGTTTCACCCCTCCACTTT
TRBV20-1	NA	TRBJ2-7	TRBD1	CSAELDRVSYEQYF	TGCAGTGCGGAACTGGACAGGGTATCCTACGAGCAGTACTTC
TRBV28	NA	TRBJ1-3	NA	CASSLPGMLVGNTIYF	TGTGCCAGCAGTTTACCGGGCATGTTAGTGGGAAACACCATATATTTT
TRBV27	NA	TRBJ2-7	NA	CASSLSLLVREQYF	TGTGCCAGCAGTTTATCCCTACTGGTACGGGAGCAGTACTTC